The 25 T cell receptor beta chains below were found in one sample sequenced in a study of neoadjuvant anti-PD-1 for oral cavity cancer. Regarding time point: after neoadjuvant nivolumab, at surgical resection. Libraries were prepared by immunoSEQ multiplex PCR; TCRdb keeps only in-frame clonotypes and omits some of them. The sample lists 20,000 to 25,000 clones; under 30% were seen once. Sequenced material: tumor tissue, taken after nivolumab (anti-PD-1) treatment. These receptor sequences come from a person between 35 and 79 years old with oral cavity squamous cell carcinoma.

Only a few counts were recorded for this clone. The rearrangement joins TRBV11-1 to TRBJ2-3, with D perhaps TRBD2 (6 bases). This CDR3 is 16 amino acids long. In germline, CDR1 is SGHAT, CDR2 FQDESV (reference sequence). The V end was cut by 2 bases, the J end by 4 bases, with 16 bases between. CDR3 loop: CASSLNTVGGPDTQYF. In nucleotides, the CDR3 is TGTGCCAGCAGCTTAAATACGGTGGGGGGTCCAGATACGCAGTATTTT.

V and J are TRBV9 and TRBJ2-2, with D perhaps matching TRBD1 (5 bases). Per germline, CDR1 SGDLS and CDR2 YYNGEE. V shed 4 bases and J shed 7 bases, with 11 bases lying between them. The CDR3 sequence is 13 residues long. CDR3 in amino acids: CASSFRTNGELFF. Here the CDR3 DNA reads TGTGCCAGCAGCTTCCGGACAAACGGGGAGCTGTTTTTT.

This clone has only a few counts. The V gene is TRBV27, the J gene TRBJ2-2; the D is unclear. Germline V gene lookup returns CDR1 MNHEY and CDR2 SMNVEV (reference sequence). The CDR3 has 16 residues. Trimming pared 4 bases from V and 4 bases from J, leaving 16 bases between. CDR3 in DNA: TGTGCCAGCAGTTCCGCCAACAAACTCGGCACCGGGGAGCTGTTTTTT. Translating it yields CASSSANKLGTGELFF.

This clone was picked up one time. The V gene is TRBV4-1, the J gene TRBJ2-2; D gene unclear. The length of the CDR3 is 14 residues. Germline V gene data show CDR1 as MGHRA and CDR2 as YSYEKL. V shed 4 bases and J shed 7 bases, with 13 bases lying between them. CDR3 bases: TGCGCCAGCAGCCTACCTTCAACTGGCGGGGAGCTGTTTTTT. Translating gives CASSLPSTGGELFF.

Here the CDR3 reads CASSLVSGPQHF. CDR3 nucleotides: TGTGCCAGCAGCTTGGTTTCGGGTCCCCAGCATTTT. The genes are TRBV5-8 and TRBJ1-5; unclear D gene. The CDR3 covers 12 residues. V was pared by 0 bases and J by 10 bases, with 8 bases between. The germline gives CDR1 SGHTS, CDR2 YDEGEE.

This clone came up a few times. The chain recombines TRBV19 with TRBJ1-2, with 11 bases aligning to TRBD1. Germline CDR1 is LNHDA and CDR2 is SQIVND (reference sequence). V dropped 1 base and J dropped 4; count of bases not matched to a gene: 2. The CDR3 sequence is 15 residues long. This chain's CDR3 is CASSIAGTGGYGYTF. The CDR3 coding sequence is TGTGCCAGTAGTATAGCTGGGACAGGGGGCTATGGCTACACCTTC.

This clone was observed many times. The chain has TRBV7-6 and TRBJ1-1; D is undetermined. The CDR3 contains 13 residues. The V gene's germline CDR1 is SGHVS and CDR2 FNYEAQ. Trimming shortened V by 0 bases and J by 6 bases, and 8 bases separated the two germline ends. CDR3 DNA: TGTGCCAGCAGCTTAGCAGGTATGGCTGAAGCTTTCTTT. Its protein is CASSLAGMAEAFF.

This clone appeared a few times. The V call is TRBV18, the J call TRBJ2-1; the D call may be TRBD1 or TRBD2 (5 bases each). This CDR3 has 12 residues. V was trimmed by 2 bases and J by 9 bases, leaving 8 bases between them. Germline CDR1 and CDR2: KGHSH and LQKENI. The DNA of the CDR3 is TGTGCCAGCTCACCAGGGGGTGGTGAGCAGTTCTTC. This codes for CASSPGGGEQFF.

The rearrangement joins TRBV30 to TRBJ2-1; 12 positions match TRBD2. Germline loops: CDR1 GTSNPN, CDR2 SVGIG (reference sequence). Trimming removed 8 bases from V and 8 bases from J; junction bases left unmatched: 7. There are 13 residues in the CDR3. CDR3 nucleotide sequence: TGTGCCGGGGCCACTAGCGGGGGGCATGAGCAGTTCTTC. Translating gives CAGATSGGHEQFF.

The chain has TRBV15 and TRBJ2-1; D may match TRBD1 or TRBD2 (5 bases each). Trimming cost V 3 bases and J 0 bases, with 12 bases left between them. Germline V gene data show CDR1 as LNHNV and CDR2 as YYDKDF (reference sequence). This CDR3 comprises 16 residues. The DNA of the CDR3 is TGTGCCACCAGCAGCAGGGACGCACGCTCCTACAATGAGCAGTTCTTC. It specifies CATSSRDARSYNEQFF.

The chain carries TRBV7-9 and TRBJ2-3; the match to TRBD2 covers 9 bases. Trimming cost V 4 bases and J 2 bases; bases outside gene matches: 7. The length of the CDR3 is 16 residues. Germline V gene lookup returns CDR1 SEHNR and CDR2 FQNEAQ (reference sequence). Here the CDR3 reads CASSSRLADHTDTQYF. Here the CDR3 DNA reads TGTGCCAGCAGCTCCCGACTAGCGGACCACACAGATACGCAGTATTTT. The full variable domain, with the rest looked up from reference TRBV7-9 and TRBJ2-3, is DTGVSQNPRHKITKRGQNVTFRCDPISEHNRLYWYRQTLGQGPEFLTYFQNEAQLEKSRLLSDRFSAERPKGSFSTLEIQRTEQGDSAMYLCASSSRLADHTDTQYFGPGTRLTVL.

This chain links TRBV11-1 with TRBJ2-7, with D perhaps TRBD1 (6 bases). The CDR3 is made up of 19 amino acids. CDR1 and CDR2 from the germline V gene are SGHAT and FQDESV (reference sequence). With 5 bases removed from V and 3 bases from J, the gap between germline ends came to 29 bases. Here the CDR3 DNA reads TGTGCCAGCAGCCGGACAGCCGGAACTGTCCTCCGAGCCCACTACGAGCAGTACTTC. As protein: CASSRTAGTVLRAHYEQYF.

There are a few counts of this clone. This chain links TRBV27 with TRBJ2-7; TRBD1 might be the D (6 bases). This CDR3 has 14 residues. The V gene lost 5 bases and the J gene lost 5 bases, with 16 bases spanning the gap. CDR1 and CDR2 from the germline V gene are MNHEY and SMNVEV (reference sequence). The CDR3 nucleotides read TGTGCCAGCAGTAGTCGACAACAGGGCCACGAGCAGTACTTC. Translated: CASSSRQQGHEQYF.

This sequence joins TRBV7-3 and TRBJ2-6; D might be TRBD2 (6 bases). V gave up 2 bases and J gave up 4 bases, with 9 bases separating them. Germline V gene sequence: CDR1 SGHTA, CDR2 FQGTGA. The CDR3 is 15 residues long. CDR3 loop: CASSLQGLGANVLTF. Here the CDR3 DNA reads TGTGCCAGCAGCTTACAGGGACTCGGGGCCAACGTCCTGACTTTC.

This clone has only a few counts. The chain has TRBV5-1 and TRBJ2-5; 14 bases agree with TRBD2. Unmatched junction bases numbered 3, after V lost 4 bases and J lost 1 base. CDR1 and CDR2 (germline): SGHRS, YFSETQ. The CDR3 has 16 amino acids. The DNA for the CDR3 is TGCGCCAGCAGCGGGACTAGCGGGAGAGGCCAAGAGACCCAGTACTTC. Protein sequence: CASSGTSGRGQETQYF.

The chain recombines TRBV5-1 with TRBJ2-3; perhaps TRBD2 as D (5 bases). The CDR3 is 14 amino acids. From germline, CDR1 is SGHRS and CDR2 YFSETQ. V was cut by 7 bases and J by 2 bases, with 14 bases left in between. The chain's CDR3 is CASRWERNTDTQYF. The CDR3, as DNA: TGCGCCAGCCGCTGGGAGCGGAACACAGATACGCAGTATTTT.

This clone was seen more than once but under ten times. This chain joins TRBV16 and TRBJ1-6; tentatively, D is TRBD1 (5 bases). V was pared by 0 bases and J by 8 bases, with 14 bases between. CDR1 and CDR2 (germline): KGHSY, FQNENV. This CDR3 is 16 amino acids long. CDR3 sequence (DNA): TGTGCCAGCAGCCAATCGCAGGGCAGAATGCATTCACCCCTCCACTTT. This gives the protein CASSQSQGRMHSPLHF.

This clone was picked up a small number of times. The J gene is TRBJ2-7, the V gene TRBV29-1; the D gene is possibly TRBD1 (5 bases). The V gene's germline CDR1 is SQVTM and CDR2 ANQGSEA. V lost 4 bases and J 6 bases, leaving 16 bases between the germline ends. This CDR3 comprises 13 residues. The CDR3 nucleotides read TGCAGCGTTGGGACAAGGGGTCCCAGCGAGCAGTACTTC. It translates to CSVGTRGPSEQYF.

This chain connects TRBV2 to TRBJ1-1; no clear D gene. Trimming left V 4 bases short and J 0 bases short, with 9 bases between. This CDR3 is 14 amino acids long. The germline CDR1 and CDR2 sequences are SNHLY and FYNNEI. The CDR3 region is CASSVLGMNTEAFF. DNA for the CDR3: TGTGCCAGCAGTGTGCTTGGTATGAACACTGAAGCTTTCTTT.

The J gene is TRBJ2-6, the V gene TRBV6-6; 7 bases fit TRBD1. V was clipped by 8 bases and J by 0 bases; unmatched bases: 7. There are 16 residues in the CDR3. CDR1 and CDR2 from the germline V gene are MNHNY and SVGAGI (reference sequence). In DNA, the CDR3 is TGTGCCAGCTACGGACAGGCCTTCTCTGGGGCCAACGTCCTGACTTTC. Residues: CASYGQAFSGANVLTF.

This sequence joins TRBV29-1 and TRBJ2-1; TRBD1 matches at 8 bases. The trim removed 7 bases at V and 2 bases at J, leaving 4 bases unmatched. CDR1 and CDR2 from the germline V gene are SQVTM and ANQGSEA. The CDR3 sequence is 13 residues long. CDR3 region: CSADREAYNEQFF. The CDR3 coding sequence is TGCAGCGCGGACAGGGAGGCCTACAATGAGCAGTTCTTC.

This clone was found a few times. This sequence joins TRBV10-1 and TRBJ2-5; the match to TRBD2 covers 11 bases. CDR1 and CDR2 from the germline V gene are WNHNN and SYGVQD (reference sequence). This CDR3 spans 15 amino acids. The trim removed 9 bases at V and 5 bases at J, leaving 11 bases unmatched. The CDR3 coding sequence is TGCGCCAGGGGACTAGCGGAGAGGCTTTGGGAGACCCAGTACTTC. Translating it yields CARGLAERLWETQYF.

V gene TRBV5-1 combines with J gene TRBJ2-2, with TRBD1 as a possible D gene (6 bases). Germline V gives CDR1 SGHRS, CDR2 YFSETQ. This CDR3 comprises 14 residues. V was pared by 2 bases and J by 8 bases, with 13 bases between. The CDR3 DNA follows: TGCGCCAGCAGCTTTTTTGGGGGCTCAGGGGAGCTGTTTTTT. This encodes CASSFFGGSGELFF.

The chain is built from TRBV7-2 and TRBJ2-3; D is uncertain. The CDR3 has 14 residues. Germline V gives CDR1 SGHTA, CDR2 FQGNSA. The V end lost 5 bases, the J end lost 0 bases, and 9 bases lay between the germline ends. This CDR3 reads CASSRTISTDTQYF. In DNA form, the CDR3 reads TGTGCCAGCAGCCGAACTATTAGCACAGATACGCAGTATTTT.

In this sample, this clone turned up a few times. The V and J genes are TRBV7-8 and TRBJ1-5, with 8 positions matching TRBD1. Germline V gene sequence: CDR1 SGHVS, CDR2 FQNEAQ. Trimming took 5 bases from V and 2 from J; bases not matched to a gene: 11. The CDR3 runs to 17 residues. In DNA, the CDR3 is TGTGCCAGCAGCACCCGACAGGGGATTTTTGGCAATCAGCCCCAGCATTTT. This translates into CASSTRQGIFGNQPQHF.